The 14 T cell receptor beta chains listed next were all sequenced from one sample in a study of identical twins. TCRdb reanalysed the 5' RACE reads using MiXCR and keeps one entry per CDR3 protein. In the table there are approximately 690,000 distinct CDR3 sequences, approximately 6.1% of which are singletons. Sequenced: naive T cells sorted from blood. These TCRs come from a man aged 18 to 30 in good health.

This clonotype was observed many times. The chain is built from TRBV12-3 or TRBV12-4 and TRBJ1-5, with D possibly matching TRBD1 (5 bases). This CDR3 has 14 amino acids. The V and J ends lost 7 bases and 7 bases respectively, with 17 bases between them. In nucleotides, the CDR3 is TGTGCCAGCACCAAGATGGAGGGGTGGCAGCCCCAGCATTTT. As protein: CASTKMEGWQPQHF.

The CDR3 sequence: CAWDPTGAYNEQFF. The DNA for the CDR3 is TGTGCCTGGGACCCGACAGGGGCGTACAATGAGCAGTTCTTC. The V call is TRBV30, the J call TRBJ2-1; 8 nucleotides line up with TRBD1. V shed 5 bases and J 4 bases; nucleotides not matched to a gene: 7. The CDR3 loop spans 14 amino acids. Germline loops: CDR1 GTSNPN, CDR2 SVGIG (reference sequence).

This clonotype was recorded a few times. The chain has TRBV3-1 and TRBJ2-1; D is unclear. Trimming took off 1 base at V and 3 bases at J, with 13 bases between the two ends. This CDR3 has 16 amino acids. From germline, CDR1 is LGHDT and CDR2 YNNKEL (reference sequence). CDR3 protein: CASSQGATLLYNEQFF. CDR3 nucleotide sequence: TGTGCCAGCAGCCAAGGTGCGACCTTACTCTACAATGAGCAGTTCTTC.

This clonotype was counted a few times. This chain links TRBV7-8 with TRBJ2-7; 11 bases line up with TRBD2. The CDR3 sequence is 15 residues long. Germline CDR1 and CDR2: SGHVS and FQNEAQ. V shed 5 bases and J 6 bases; nucleotides not matched to a gene: 9. CDR3 nucleotide sequence: TGTGCCAGCAGCCATGCTAGCGGGAGGAGGACCGAGCAGTACGTC. Translating gives CASSHASGRRTEQYV.

In this sample, this clonotype turned up many times. The V gene is TRBV28, the J gene TRBJ2-2, with 7 bases lining up with TRBD1. The CDR3 length is 13 residues. CDR1 and CDR2 from the germline V gene are MDHEN and SYDVKM. J was trimmed by 6 bases and V by 5 bases; bases with no gene match: 3. CDR3 coding DNA: TGTGCCAGCAGTCTCGGACAGGCCGGGGAGCTGTTTTTT. Translating it yields CASSLGQAGELFF.

This clonotype appeared a few times. This chain links TRBV6-5 with TRBJ2-3; no clear D gene. V was cut by 0 bases and J by 0 bases, with 10 bases left in between. The CDR3 runs to 16 residues. Germline V gives CDR1 MNHEY, CDR2 SVGAGI. CDR3 bases: TGTGCCAGCAGTTACTCGACGGAGTCTAGCACAGATACGCAGTATTTT. This gives the protein CASSYSTESSTDTQYF.

In this sample, this clonotype turned up a few times. The rearrangement joins TRBV11-3 to TRBJ1-2, with D possibly being TRBD1 (5 bases). The CDR3 spans 17 residues. With 5 bases removed from V and 8 bases from J, the gap between germline ends came to 27 bases. Per germline, CDR1 SGHNT and CDR2 YENEEA. The CDR3 region has the DNA TGTGCCAGCAGCATAGGGGAGACTGGACTGGCCTTATCGGGCTACACCTTC. Its protein is CASSIGETGLALSGYTF.

This clonotype was seen a few times. This rearrangement joins TRBV6-2 or TRBV6-3 to TRBJ2-1; D ambiguous. Trimming took 3 bases from V and 10 from J, leaving 7 bases between them. The CDR3 is 11 residues long. Germline loops: CDR1 MNHEY, CDR2 SVGEGT. The CDR3 loop reads CASSYGVEQFF. The CDR3 DNA sequence: TGTGCCAGCAGTTATGGAGTGGAGCAGTTCTTC.

The chain is built from TRBV20-1 and TRBJ2-3; 8 bases are a match to TRBD2. J lost 1 base, V lost 6 bases, and 6 bases had no gene match. The germline V gene encodes CDR1 DFQATT and CDR2 SNEGSKA (reference sequence). There are 14 residues in the CDR3. This chain's CDR3 is CSAPAGVGTDTQYF. The CDR3 bases are TGCAGTGCCCCAGCGGGAGTTGGCACAGATACGCAGTATTTT.

The table lists this clonotype with many counts. The chain couples TRBV20-1 to TRBJ2-5; 11 bases map to TRBD2. The CDR3 is made up of 21 amino acids. The J segment lost 3 bases and the V segment lost 5 bases, leaving 26 bases of the junction unmatched. Germline CDR1 and CDR2: DFQATT and SNEGSKA (reference sequence). CDR3 coding DNA: TGCAGTGCTGCCGGGCGGAGAACTAGCGGGAGCTTGAGTGGCTCTGAAGAGACCCAGTACTTC. This codes for CSAAGRRTSGSLSGSEETQYF.

This clonotype was recorded at least ten times. V gene TRBV12-3 or TRBV12-4 combines with J gene TRBJ2-1; 7 bases line up with TRBD2. The V gene end was trimmed by 5 bases and the J gene end by 1 base; junction bases not matched to a gene: 2. CDR3 size: 14 residues. The CDR3 loop reads CASSPGRSYNEQFF. The DNA for the CDR3 is TGTGCCAGCAGTCCCGGGAGGTCCTACAATGAGCAGTTCTTC.

In its sample, this clonotype was seen a few times. This chain links TRBV6-1 with TRBJ1-2; a possible D gene is TRBD1 (5 bases). Germline V lookup: CDR1 MNHNS, CDR2 SASEGT. Trimming removed 2 bases at V and 8 bases at J, with 9 bases between. The CDR3 is made up of 12 amino acids. The CDR3 nucleotides are TGTGCCAGCAGTGAAAGGGGAATCGGCTACACCTTC. Amino acids: CASSERGIGYTF.

This clonotype has just a few counts. CDR3 loop: CASSNQGLAGGWTGELFF. CDR3 nucleotides: TGTGCCAGCAGCAATCAGGGACTAGCGGGAGGGTGGACCGGGGAGCTGTTTTTT. The gene calls are TRBV11-2 and TRBJ2-2, with TRBD2 matching over 16 bases. The ends lost 5 bases at V and 5 bases at J; junction bases unmatched: 8. Per germline, CDR1 SGHAT and CDR2 FQNNGV. The CDR3 has 18 amino acids.

This clonotype was counted ten times or more. The chain joins TRBV12-3 or TRBV12-4 to TRBJ2-7; a possible D gene is TRBD1 (6 bases). V was pared by 5 bases and J by 0 bases, with 8 bases between. The CDR3 has 13 amino acids. CDR3 region: CASSVDSSYEQYF. The DNA of the CDR3 is TGTGCCAGCAGTGTGGACAGCTCCTACGAGCAGTACTTC.